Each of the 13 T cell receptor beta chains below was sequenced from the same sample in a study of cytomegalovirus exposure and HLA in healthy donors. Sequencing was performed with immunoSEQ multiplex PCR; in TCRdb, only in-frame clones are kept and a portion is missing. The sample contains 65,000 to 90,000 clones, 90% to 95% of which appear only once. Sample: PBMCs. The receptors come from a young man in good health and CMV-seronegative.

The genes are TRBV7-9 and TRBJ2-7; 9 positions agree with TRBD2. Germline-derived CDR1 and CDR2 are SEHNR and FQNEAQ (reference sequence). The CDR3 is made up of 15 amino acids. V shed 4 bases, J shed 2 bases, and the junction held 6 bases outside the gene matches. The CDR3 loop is CASSWSGGLAYEQYF. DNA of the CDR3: TGTGCCAGCAGCTGGAGCGGGGGGTTGGCCTACGAGCAGTACTTC.

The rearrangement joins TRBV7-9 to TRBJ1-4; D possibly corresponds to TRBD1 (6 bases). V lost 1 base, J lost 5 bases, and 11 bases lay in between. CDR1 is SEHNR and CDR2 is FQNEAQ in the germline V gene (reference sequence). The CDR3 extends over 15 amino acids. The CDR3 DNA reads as TGTGCCAGCAGCTTAGGGGGGCCGCCCAATGAAAAACTGTTTTTT. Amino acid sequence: CASSLGGPPNEKLFF.

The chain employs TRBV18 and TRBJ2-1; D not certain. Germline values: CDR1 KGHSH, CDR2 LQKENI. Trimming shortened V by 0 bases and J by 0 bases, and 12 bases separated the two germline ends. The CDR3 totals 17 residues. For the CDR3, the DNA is TGTGCCAGCTCACCACCATCGCCAGATCCCTCCTACAATGAGCAGTTCTTC. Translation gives CASSPPSPDPSYNEQFF.

The CDR3 DNA reads as TGTGCCACCGGCGGGAGTTTCCAAGAGACCCAGTACTTC. This gives the protein CATGGSFQETQYF. The V gene is TRBV6-4, the J gene TRBJ2-5, with 7 bases identical to TRBD2. CDR1 is MRHNA, CDR2 SNTAGT, per germline. Trimming removed 10 bases from V and 1 base from J; junction bases left unmatched: 6. The length of the CDR3 is 13 residues.

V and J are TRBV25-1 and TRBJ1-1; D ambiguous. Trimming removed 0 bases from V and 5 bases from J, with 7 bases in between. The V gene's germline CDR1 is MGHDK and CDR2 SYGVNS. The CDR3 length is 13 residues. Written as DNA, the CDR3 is TGTGCCAGCAGTGAATATGAGGGTACTGAAGCTTTCTTT. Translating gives CASSEYEGTEAFF.

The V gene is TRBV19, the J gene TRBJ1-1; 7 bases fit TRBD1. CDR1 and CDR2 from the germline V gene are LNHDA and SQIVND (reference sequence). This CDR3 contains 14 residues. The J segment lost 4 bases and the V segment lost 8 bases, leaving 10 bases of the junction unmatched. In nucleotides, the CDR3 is TGTGCCAGTCTATACAGGGGCCCGAGCACTGAAGCTTTCTTT. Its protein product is CASLYRGPSTEAFF.

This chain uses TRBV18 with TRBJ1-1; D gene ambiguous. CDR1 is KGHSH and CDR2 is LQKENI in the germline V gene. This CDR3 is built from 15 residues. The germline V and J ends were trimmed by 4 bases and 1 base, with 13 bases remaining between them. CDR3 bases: TGTGCCAGCTCACTGGAAATGCGGGGGAACACTGAAGCTTTCTTT. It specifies CASSLEMRGNTEAFF.

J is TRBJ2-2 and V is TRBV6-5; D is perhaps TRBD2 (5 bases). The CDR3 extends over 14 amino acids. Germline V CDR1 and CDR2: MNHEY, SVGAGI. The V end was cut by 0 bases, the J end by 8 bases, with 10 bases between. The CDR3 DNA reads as TGTGCCAGCAGTTACTCGGCGGGCGCGGGGGAGCTGTTTTTT. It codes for CASSYSAGAGELFF.

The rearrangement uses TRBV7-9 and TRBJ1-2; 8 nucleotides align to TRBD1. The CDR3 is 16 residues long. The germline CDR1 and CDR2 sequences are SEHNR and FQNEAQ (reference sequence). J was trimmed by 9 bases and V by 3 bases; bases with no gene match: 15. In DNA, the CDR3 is TGTGCCAGCAGCTTCGGACAGGGCAAGGGAGGCCATAGCTACACCTTC. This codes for CASSFGQGKGGHSYTF.

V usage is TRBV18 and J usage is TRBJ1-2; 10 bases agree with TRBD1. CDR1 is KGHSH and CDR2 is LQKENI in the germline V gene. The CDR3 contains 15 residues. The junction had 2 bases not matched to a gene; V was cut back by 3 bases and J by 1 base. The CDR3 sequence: CASSPGTGVNYGYTF. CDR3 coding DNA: TGTGCCAGCTCACCCGGGACAGGGGTTAACTATGGCTACACCTTC.

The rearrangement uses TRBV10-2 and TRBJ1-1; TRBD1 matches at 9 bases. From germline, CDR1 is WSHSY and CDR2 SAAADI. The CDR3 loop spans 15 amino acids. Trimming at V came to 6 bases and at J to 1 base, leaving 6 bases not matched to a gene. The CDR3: CASRTGGYGNTEAFF. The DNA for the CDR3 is TGCGCCAGCAGAACAGGGGGCTACGGGAACACTGAAGCTTTCTTT.

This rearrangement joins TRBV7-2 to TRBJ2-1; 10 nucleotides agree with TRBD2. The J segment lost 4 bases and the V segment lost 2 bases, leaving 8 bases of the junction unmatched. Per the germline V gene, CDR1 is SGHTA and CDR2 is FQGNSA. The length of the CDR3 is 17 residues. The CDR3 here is CASSLFLAGASYNEQFF. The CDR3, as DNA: TGTGCCAGCAGCTTATTTCTAGCGGGGGCTTCGTACAATGAGCAGTTCTTC.

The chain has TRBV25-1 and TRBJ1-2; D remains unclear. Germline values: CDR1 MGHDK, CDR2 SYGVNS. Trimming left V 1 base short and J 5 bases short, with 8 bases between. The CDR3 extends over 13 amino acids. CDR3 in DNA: TGTGCCAGCAGTGAATCCCCCGGTTATGGCTACACCTTC. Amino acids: CASSESPGYGYTF.